This T cell receptor (beta chain) was sequenced for a study of blood T cell repertoires in COVID-19. Germline V CDR1 and CDR2: MNHEY, SVGAGI. V shed 6 bases, J shed 0 bases, and the junction held 5 bases outside the gene matches. This CDR3 region has 14 residues. Using immunoSEQ multiplex PCR, the repertoire was profiled, and TCRdb retains in-frame clones only, with some absent. The table has over 90,000 clones, about 90% seen once; the top ten hold roughly 3%. Sequenced material: peripheral blood. V and J are TRBV6-5 and TRBJ2-7; TRBD1 matches 7 bases. This TCR came from a man aged 45-65 years in a cohort sampled during active COVID-19. The CDR3 loop is CASRPGQSSYEQYF. Written as DNA, the CDR3 is TGTGCCAGCAGGCCGGGACAGTCCTCCTACGAGCAGTACTTC.